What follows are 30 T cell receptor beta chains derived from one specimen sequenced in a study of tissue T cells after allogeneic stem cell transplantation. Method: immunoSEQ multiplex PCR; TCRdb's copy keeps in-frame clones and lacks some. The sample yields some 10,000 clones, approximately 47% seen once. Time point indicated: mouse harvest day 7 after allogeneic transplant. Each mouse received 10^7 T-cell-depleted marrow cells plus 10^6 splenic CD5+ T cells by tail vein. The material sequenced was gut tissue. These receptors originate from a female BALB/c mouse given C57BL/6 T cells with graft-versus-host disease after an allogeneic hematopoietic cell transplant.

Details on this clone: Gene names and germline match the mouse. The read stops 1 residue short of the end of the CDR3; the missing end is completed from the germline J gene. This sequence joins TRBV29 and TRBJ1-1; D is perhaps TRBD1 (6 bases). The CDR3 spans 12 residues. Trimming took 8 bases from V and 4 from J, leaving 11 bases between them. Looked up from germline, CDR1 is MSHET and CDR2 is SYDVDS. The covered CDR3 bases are TGTGCTAGCGGCTCAGGGGCCACAGAAGTCTTC. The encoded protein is CASGSGATEVF. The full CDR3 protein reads CASGSGATEVFF.

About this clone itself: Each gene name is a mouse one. The chain's CDR3 is CTCSADRIYAEQFF. CDR3 DNA (partial): TGCACCTGCAGTGCAGACAGAATCTATGCTGAGCAGTTC. The rearrangement uses TRBV1 and TRBJ2-1; D gene ambiguous. Sequencing ends 1 residue short of the CDR3 end; the germline J gene provides the rest. This CDR3 is 14 amino acids long. The V end lost 0 bases, the J end lost 3 bases, and 6 bases lay between the germline ends. The V gene's germline CDR1 is NSQYPW and CDR2 LRSPGD (reference sequence).

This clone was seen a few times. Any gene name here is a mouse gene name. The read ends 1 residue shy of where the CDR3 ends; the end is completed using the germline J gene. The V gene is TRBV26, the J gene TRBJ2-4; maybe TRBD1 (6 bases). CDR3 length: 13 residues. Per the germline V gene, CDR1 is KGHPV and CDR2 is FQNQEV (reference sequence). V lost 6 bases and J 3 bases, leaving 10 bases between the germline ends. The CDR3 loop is CASSQGRQNTLYF. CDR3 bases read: TGTGCCAGCAGCCAGGGGAGACAAAACACCTTGTAC.

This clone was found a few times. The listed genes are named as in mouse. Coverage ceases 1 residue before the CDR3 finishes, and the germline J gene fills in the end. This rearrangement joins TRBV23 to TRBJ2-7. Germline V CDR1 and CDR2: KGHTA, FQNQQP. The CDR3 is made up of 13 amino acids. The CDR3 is CSSSQLGIYEQYF. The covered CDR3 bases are TGCTCCAGCAGTCAATTGGGAATCTATGAACAGTAC.

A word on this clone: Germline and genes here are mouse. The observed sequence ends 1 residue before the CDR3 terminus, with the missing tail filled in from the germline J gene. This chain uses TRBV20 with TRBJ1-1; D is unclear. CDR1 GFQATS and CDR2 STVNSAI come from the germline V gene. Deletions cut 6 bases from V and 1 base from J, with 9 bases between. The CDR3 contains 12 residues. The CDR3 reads CGATSGNTEVFF. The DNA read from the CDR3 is TGTGGTGCCACCTCAGGGAACACAGAAGTCTTC.

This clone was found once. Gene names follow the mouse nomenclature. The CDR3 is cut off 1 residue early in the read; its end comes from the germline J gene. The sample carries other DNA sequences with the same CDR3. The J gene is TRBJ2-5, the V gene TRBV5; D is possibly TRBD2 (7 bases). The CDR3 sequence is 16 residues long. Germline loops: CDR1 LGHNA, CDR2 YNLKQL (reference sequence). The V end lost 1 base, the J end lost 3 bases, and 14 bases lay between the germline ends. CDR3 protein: CASSQAGGAQQDTQYF. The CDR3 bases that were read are TGTGCCAGCAGCCAAGCGGGGGGCGCGCAGCAAGACACCCAGTAC.

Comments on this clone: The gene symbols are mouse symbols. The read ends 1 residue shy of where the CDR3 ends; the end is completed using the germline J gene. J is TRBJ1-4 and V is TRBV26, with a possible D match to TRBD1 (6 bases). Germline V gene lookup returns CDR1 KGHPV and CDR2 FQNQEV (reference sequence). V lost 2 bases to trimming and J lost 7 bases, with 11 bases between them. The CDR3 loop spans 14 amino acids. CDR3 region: CASSLGGRSERLFF. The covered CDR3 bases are TGTGCCAGCAGTCTGGGGGGGCGCTCCGAAAGATTATTT.

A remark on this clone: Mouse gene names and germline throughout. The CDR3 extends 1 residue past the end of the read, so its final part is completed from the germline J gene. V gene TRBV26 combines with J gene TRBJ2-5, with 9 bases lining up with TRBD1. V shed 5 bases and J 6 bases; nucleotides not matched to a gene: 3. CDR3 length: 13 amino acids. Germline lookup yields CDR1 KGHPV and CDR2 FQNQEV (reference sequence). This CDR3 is CASSTGGRDTQYF. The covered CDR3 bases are TGTGCCAGCAGTACAGGGGGCCGGGACACCCAGTAC.

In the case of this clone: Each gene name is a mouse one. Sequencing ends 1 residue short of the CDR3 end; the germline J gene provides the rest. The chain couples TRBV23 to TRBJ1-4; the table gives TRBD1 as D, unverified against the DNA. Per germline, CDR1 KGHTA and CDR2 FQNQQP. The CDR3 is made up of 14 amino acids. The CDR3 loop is CSSSQEGSNERLFF. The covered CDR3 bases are TGCTCCAGCAGTCAAGAGGGTTCCAACGAAAGATTATTT.

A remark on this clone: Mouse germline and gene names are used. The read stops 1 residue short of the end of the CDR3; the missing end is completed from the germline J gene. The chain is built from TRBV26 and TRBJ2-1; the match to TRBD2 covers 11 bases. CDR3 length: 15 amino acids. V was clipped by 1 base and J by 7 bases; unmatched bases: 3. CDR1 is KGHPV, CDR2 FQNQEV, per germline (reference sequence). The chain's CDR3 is CASSLWTGGRAEQFF. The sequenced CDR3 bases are TGTGCCAGCAGTCTGTGGACTGGGGGGAGGGCTGAGCAGTTC.

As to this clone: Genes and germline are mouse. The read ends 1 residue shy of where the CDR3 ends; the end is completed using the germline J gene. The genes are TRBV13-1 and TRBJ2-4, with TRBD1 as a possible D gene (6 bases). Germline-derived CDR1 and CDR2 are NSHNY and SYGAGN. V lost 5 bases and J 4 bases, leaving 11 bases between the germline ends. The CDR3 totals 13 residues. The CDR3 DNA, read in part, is TGTGCCAGCAGATCCGGGACAAAAAACACCTTGTAC. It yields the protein CASRSGTKNTLY. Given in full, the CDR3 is CASRSGTKNTLYF.

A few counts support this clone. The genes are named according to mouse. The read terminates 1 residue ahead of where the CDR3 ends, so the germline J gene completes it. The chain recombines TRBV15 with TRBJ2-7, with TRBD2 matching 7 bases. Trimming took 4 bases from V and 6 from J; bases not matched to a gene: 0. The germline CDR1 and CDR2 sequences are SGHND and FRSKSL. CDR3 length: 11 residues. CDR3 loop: CASSWGGEQYF. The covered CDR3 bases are TGTGCCAGCAGTTGGGGGGGTGAACAGTAC.

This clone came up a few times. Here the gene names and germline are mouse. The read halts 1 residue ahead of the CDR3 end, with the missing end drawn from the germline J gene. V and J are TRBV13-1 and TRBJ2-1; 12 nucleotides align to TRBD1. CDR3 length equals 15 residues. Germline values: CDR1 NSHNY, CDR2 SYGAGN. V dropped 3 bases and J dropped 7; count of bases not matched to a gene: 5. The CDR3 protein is CASSVPGQGAAEQFF. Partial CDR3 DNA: TGTGCCAGCAGTGTCCCGGGACAGGGGGCCGCTGAGCAGTTC.

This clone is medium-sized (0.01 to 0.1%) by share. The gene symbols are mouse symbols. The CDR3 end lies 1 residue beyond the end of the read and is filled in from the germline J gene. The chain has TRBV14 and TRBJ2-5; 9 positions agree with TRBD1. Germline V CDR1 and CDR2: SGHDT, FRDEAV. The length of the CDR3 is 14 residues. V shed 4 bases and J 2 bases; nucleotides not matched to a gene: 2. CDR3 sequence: CASSTGGFQDTQYF. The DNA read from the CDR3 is TGTGCCAGCAGTACAGGGGGCTTCCAAGACACCCAGTAC.

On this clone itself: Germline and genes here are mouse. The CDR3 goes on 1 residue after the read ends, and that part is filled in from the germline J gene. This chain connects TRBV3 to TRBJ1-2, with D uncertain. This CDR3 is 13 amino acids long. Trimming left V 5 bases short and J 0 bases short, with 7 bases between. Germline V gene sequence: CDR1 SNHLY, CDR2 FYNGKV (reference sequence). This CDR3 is CASSLNANSDYTF. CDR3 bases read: TGTGCCAGCAGCCTAAATGCAAACTCCGACTACACC.

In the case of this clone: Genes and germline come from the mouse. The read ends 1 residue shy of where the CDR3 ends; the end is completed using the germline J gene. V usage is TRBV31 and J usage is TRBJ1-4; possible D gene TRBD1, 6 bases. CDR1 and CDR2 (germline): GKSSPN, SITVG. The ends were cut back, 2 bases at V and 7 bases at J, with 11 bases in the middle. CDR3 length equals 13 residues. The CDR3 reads CAWSNRAGERLFF. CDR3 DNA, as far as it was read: TGTGCCTGGAGTAACAGGGCGGGCGAAAGATTATTT. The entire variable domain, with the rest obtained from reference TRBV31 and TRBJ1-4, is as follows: AQTIHQWPVAEIKAVGSPLSLGCTIKGKSSPNLYWYWQATGGTLQQLFYSITVGQVESVVQLNLSASRPKDDQFILSTEKLLLSHSGFYLCAWSNRAGERLFFGHGTKLSVL.

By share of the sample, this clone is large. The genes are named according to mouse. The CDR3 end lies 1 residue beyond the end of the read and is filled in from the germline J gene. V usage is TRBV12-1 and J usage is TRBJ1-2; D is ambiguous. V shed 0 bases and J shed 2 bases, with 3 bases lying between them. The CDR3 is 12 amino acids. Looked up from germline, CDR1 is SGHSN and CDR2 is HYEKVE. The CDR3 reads CASSLGNSDYTF. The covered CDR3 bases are TGTGCCAGCTCTCTCGGGAACTCCGACTACACC.

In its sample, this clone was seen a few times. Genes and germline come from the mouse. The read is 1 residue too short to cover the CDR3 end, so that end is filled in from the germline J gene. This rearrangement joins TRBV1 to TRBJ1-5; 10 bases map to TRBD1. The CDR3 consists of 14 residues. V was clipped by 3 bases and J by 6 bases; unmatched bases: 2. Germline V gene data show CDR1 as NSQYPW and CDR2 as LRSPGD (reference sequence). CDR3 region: CTCSARDRGQAPLF. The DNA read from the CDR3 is TGCACCTGCAGTGCCCGGGACAGGGGCCAGGCTCCGCTT.

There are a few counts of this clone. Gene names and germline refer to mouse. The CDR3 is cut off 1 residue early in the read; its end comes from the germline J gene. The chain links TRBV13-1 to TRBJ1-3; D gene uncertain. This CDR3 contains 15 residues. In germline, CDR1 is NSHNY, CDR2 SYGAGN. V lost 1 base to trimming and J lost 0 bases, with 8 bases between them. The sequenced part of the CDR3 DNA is TGTGCCAGCAGTGATCGGCAGAATTCTGGAAATACGCTCTAT. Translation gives CASSDRQNSGNTLY. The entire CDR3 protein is CASSDRQNSGNTLYF.

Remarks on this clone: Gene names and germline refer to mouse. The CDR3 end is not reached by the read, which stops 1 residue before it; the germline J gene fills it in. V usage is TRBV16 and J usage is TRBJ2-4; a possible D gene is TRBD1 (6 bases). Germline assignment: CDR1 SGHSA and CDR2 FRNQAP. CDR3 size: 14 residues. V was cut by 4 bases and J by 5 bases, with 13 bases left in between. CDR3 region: CASSSQGGGNTLYF. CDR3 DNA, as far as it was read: TGTGCAAGCAGCTCCCAGGGAGGGGGAAACACCTTGTAC.

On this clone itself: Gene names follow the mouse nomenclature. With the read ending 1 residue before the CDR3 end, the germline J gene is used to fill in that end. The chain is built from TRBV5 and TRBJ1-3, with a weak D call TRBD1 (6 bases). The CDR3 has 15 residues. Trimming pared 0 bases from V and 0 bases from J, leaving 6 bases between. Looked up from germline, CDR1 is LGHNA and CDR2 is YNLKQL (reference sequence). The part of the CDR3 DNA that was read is TGTGCCAGCAGCCAAGACAGGGGTTCTGGAAATACGCTCTAT. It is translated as CASSQDRGSGNTLY. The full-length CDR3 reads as CASSQDRGSGNTLYF.

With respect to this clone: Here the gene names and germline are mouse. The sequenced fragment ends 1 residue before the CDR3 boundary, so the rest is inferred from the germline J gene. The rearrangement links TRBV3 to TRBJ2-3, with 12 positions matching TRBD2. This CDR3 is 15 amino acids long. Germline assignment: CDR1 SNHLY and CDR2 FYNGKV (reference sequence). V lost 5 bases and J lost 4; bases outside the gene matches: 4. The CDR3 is CASSPGLGGSETLYF. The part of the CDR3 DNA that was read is TGTGCCAGCAGCCCCGGACTGGGGGGGTCAGAAACGCTGTAT. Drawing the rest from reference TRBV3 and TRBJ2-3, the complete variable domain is GPKVLQIPSHQIIDMGQMVTLNCDPVSNHLYFYWYKQILGQQMEFLVNFYNGKVMEKSKLFKDQFSVERPDGSYFTLKIQPTALEDSAVYFCASSPGLGGSETLYFGSGTRLTVL.

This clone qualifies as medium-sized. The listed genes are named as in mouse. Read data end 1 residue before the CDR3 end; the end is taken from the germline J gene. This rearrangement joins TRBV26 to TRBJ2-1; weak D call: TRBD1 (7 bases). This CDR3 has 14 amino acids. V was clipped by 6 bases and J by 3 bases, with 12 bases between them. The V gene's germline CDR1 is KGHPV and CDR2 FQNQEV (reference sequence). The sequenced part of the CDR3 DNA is TGTGCCAGCAGCGATCAGGGGGGCTATGCTGAGCAGTTC. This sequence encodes CASSDQGGYAEQF. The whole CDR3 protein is CASSDQGGYAEQFF. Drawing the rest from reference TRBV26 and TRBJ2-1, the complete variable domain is NSKVIQTPRYLVKGQGQKAKMRCIPEKGHPVVFWYQQNKNNEFKFLINFQNQEVLQQIDMTEKRFSAECPSNSPCSLEIQSSEAGDSALYLCASSDQGGYAEQFFGPGTRLTVL.

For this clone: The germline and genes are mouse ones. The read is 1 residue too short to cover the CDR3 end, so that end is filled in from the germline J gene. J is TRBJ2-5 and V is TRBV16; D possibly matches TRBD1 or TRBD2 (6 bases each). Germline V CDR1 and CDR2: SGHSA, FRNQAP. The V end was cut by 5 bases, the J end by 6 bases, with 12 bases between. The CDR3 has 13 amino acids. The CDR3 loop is CASSPRGGDTQYF. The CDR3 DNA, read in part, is TGTGCAAGCAGCCCCCGCGGGGGCGACACCCAGTAC.

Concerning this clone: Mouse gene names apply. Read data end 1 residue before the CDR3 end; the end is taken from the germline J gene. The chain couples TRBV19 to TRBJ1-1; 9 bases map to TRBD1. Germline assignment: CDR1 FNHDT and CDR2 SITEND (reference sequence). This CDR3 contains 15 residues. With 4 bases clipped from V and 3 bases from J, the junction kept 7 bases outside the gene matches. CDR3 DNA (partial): TGTGCCAGCAGTGTACAGGGGGCGCGGGACACAGAAGTCTTC. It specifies CASSVQGARDTEVF. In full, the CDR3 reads CASSVQGARDTEVFF.

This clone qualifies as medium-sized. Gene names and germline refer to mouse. Incomplete CDR3 DNA: TGTGCCAGCGGGGACAATTCTGGAAATACGCTCTAT. Residues: CASGDNSGNTLY. Given in full, the CDR3 is CASGDNSGNTLYF. The rearrangement joins TRBV13-2 to TRBJ1-3; D may be TRBD1 (5 bases). The read terminates 1 residue before the CDR3 end, so the remaining end is supplied by the germline J gene. V lost 5 bases, J lost 0 bases, and 6 bases lay in between. The CDR3 covers 13 residues. Germline CDR1 and CDR2: NNHNN and SYGAGS (reference sequence).

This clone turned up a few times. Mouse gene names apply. CDR3 bases read: TGTGCCAGCGGTCCTGGGAACAACCAGGCTCCGCTT. Protein product: CASGPGNNQAPL. The CDR3, in full, reads CASGPGNNQAPLF. This chain uses TRBV13-2 with TRBJ1-5; D not certain. The read terminates 1 residue before the CDR3 end, so the remaining end is supplied by the germline J gene. Germline-derived CDR1 and CDR2 are NNHNN and SYGAGS (reference sequence). CDR3 length: 13 amino acids. Trimming left V 4 bases short and J 1 base short, with 6 bases between.

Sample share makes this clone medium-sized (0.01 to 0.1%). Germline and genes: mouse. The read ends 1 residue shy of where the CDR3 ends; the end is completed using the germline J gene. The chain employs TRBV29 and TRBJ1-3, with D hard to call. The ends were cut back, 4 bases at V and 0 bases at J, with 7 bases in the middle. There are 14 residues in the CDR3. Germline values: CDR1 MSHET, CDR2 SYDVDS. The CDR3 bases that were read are TGTGCTAGCAGTTCGATAATTTCTGGAAATACGCTCTAT. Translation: CASSSIISGNTLY. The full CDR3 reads CASSSIISGNTLYF.

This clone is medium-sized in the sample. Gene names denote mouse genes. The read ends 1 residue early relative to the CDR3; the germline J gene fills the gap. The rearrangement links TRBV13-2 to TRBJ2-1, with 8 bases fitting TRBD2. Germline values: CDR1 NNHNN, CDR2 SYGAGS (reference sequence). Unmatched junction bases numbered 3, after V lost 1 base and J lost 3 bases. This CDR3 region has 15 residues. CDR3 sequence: CASGDWGGTYAEQFF. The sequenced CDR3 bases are TGTGCCAGCGGTGATTGGGGGGGGACCTATGCTGAGCAGTTC.

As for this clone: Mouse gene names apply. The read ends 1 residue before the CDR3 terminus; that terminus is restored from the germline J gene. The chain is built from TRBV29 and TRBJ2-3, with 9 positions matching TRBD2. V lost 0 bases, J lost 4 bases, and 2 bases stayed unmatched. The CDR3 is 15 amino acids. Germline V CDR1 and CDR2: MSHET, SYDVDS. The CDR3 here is CASSLSGGATETLYF. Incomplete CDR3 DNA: TGTGCTAGCAGTTTATCTGGGGGGGCGACAGAAACGCTGTAT.